The 10 T cell receptor beta chains presented below share a single source sample, sequenced in a study of shared clonotypes between healthy human individuals. Produced via immunoSEQ multiplex PCR; TCRdb's table is partial and in-frame only. The sample records some 600,000 clones, approximately 96% being singletons. Positive CCR7 selection of CD45RO-negative cells yielded the naive CD8 cells, and terminally differentiated effector memory CD45RA+ cells were excluded. Specimen: naive CD8+ T cells sorted from blood. All receptors derive from a woman between 25 and 40 years old in good health.

Comments on this clone: Other DNA sequences in this sample translate to the same CDR3. V usage is TRBV28 and J usage is TRBJ2-7, with D possibly called TRBD1 or TRBD2 (6 bases each). In germline, CDR1 is MDHEN, CDR2 SYDVKM. There are 14 residues in the CDR3. Trimming stripped 3 bases from V and 4 bases from J, with 13 bases between. This CDR3 reads CASSFSGGGYEQYF. The CDR3 DNA reads TGTGCCAGCAGTTTTTCCGGGGGCGGATACGAGCAGTACTTC.

This clone was observed once. The chain is built from TRBV27 and TRBJ1-1, with a tentative D call TRBD1 (5 bases). Trimming left V 7 bases short and J 4 bases short, with 19 bases between. The germline CDR1 and CDR2 sequences are MNHEY and SMNVEV (reference sequence). The CDR3 consists of 15 residues. The CDR3 sequence is CASTTDPGLGTEAFF. The CDR3 coding sequence is TGTGCCAGCACCACGGACCCAGGGTTAGGCACTGAAGCTTTCTTT.

The chain links TRBV4-2 to TRBJ2-7, with 8 bases that match TRBD1. Trimming at V came to 4 bases and at J to 4 bases, leaving 6 bases not matched to a gene. CDR1 is LGHNA and CDR2 is YNFKEQ in the germline V gene. This CDR3 spans 14 amino acids. The CDR3 loop is CASSLWTGPYEQYF. DNA for the CDR3: TGTGCCAGCAGCCTCTGGACAGGGCCGTACGAGCAGTACTTC.

Comments on this clone: The same CDR3 is also encoded by other DNA sequences in this sample. This chain uses TRBV28 with TRBJ2-1; possibly TRBD2 for D (6 bases). V shed 4 bases and J shed 3 bases, with 10 bases lying between them. CDR3 length: 14 amino acids. Per the germline V gene, CDR1 is MDHEN and CDR2 is SYDVKM. CDR3 amino acids: CASSSRRDYNEQFF. The CDR3 bases are TGTGCCAGCAGTTCTAGGCGGGACTACAATGAGCAGTTCTTC.

The chain couples TRBV6-5 to TRBJ2-2; 7 bases are shared with TRBD1. This CDR3 has 14 residues. The trim removed 0 bases at V and 5 bases at J, leaving 0 bases unmatched. Germline CDR1 reads MNHEY; CDR2 reads SVGAGI. CDR3 loop: CASSYSTGTGELFF. CDR3 DNA: TGTGCCAGCAGTTACTCGACAGGGACCGGGGAGCTGTTTTTT.

Worth noting for this clone: The same CDR3 arises from other DNA sequences in this sample as well. V usage is TRBV5-6 and J usage is TRBJ2-2; TRBD2 is a possible D gene (6 bases). CDR3 length: 13 residues. The germline V and J ends were trimmed by 0 bases and 6 bases, with 6 bases remaining between them. CDR1 and CDR2 (germline): SGHDT, YYEEEE. The CDR3 protein is CASSLGGAGELFF. In nucleotides, the CDR3 is TGTGCCAGCAGCTTGGGGGGGGCCGGGGAGCTGTTTTTT.

This rearrangement joins TRBV2 to TRBJ1-1; 8 nucleotides agree with TRBD1. The junction had 18 bases not matched to a gene; V was cut back by 0 bases and J by 3 bases. Germline CDR1 is SNHLY and CDR2 is FYNNEI. This CDR3 has 20 residues. The CDR3 reads CASSEAFNVGRGRLDTEAFF. The CDR3 DNA sequence: TGTGCCAGCAGTGAAGCGTTCAACGTGGGCAGGGGGCGCCTGGACACTGAAGCTTTCTTT.

The DNA of the CDR3 is TGTGCCAGCAGCCAAGAAGAGGCGGGAGAGTCCTACGAGCAGTACTTC. The encoded protein is CASSQEEAGESYEQYF. The rearrangement joins TRBV4-2 to TRBJ2-7, with 7 bases fitting TRBD2. The CDR3 extends over 16 amino acids. In germline, CDR1 is LGHNA, CDR2 YNFKEQ. Germline trimming cut 0 bases from V and 1 base from J; bases unmatched to any gene: 6.

The rearrangement links TRBV28 to TRBJ2-7, with TRBD1 matching 12 bases. With 8 bases clipped from V and 6 bases from J, the junction kept 5 bases outside the gene matches. CDR1 is MDHEN, CDR2 SYDVKM, per germline. The CDR3 spans 13 residues. DNA for the CDR3: TGTGCCAGCTTCGGGACAGGGGGCCTCGAGCAGTACTTC. Protein product: CASFGTGGLEQYF.

The chain joins TRBV9 to TRBJ2-2; 7 bases match TRBD1. The CDR3 length is 16 residues. Per the germline V gene, CDR1 is SGDLS and CDR2 is YYNGEE. The V and J ends lost 3 bases and 6 bases, in that order; junction bases with no gene match: 11. This CDR3 reads CASSEFTGVRPGELFF. The DNA of the CDR3 is TGTGCCAGCAGCGAATTTACAGGGGTTCGGCCCGGGGAGCTGTTTTTT.